One sample yielded the 10 T cell receptor beta chains listed below, sequenced in a study of blood T cell repertoires in COVID-19. Method: immunoSEQ multiplex PCR; TCRdb's copy keeps in-frame clones and lacks some. The sample shows approximately 130,000 clones, around 83% of them seen only once. Sequences were obtained from peripheral blood. All receptors come from a man between 40 and 49 years old with active or convalescent COVID-19.

The gene calls are TRBV6-1 and TRBJ1-5, with unresolved D. V lost 5 bases and J lost 5, with 10 bases in between. This CDR3 comprises 13 residues. Germline CDR1 is MNHNS and CDR2 is SASEGT. The CDR3 DNA reads TGTGCCAGCAGTCCCGGTAGTCATCAGCCCCAGCATTTT. It specifies CASSPGSHQPQHF.

The chain combines TRBV29-1 with TRBJ1-5; TRBD1 matches 7 bases. V shed 4 bases, J shed 0 bases, and the junction held 0 bases outside the gene matches. The CDR3 is made up of 13 amino acids. Germline values: CDR1 SQVTM, CDR2 ANQGSEA. CDR3 amino acids: CSVGTGSNQPQHF. Written as DNA, the CDR3 is TGCAGCGTTGGGACAGGTAGCAATCAGCCCCAGCATTTT.

The V gene is TRBV19, the J gene TRBJ1-3; a weak D match, TRBD1 (6 bases). CDR1 and CDR2 from the germline V gene are LNHDA and SQIVND (reference sequence). V shed 3 bases and J shed 0 bases, with 12 bases lying between them. The CDR3 has 16 residues. Written as DNA, the CDR3 is TGTGCCAGTAGTATCGGACAGACTATCTCTGGAAACACCATATATTTT. Translated, it gives CASSIGQTISGNTIYF.

This chain links TRBV29-1 with TRBJ1-5, with TRBD1 matching 7 bases. This CDR3 is built from 12 residues. Germline V gene sequence: CDR1 SQVTM, CDR2 ANQGSEA. With 0 bases clipped from V and 7 bases from J, the junction kept 0 bases outside the gene matches. CDR3 DNA: TGCAGCGTTGAAGACAGGGGGCAGCCCCAGCATTTT. Protein sequence: CSVEDRGQPQHF.

The V gene is TRBV5-6, the J gene TRBJ2-5; TRBD2 matches at 10 bases. The germline V gene has CDR1 SGHDT and CDR2 YYEEEE. V was pared by 8 bases and J by 5 bases, with 3 bases of the junction left unmatched. The CDR3 has 12 residues. The CDR3 here is CASKRGGETQYF. Here the CDR3 DNA reads TGTGCCAGTAAGCGGGGGGGTGAGACCCAGTACTTC.

The rearrangement links TRBV3-1 (or the pseudogene TRBV3-2) to TRBJ1-6, with unresolved D. Trimming removed 1 base from V and 8 bases from J, with 6 bases in between. The V gene's germline CDR1 is LGHDT and CDR2 YNNKEL (reference sequence). The CDR3 extends over 13 amino acids. The CDR3 reads CASSQGEYSPLHF. The CDR3 DNA reads as TGTGCCAGCAGCCAAGGGGAGTATTCACCCCTCCACTTT.

This clone turned up a few times. CDR3 amino acids: CASSREQGGNTGELFF. The CDR3 DNA sequence: TGTGCCAGCAGCCGCGAACAGGGGGGGAACACCGGGGAGCTGTTTTTT. V is TRBV7-9 and J is TRBJ2-2, with 8 bases aligning to TRBD1. CDR1 is SEHNR, CDR2 FQNEAQ, per germline (reference sequence). The CDR3 runs to 16 residues. After removal of 5 bases from V and 1 base from J, the junction contained 6 bases not matched to a gene.

The chain is built from TRBV6-5 and TRBJ1-2, with TRBD1 matching over 8 bases. CDR3 length: 13 residues. V shed 0 bases and J 6 bases; nucleotides not matched to a gene: 0. Germline V gives CDR1 MNHEY, CDR2 SVGAGI. The CDR3 region has the DNA TGTGCCAGCAGTTACTCGGGACAGGATGGCTACACCTTC. Its protein product is CASSYSGQDGYTF.

The CDR3 DNA reads as TGTGCCAGCAGCTTGACTGCCTATAATTCACCCCTCCACTTT. This gives the protein CASSLTAYNSPLHF. The chain joins TRBV5-6 to TRBJ1-6; no firm D call. CDR1 and CDR2 (germline): SGHDT, YYEEEE. The CDR3 contains 14 residues. Trimming removed 1 base from V and 2 bases from J, with 4 bases in between.

The chain has TRBV5-1 and TRBJ2-5; tentative D call: TRBD2 (5 bases). The CDR3 extends over 14 amino acids. V lost 6 bases and J 3 bases, leaving 15 bases between the germline ends. The V gene's germline CDR1 is SGHRS and CDR2 YFSETQ. In DNA, the CDR3 is TGCGCCAGCATGCTCTCGACGGGAAAAGAGACCCAGTACTTC. Translating gives CASMLSTGKETQYF.